What follows are 14 T cell receptor beta chains derived from one specimen sequenced in a study of shared clonotypes between healthy human individuals. The data were produced by immunoSEQ multiplex PCR, yet TCRdb's version contains in-frame clones alone and is incomplete. Of 2 million to 3 million clones listed, 80% to 95% are singletons. The sequenced sample consisted of naive CD4+ T cells from PBMCs. The subset here: CD45RA+ positively selected. These TCRs come from a young man in good health. Some clones in this sample may be carry-over from other donors' samples.

CDR3 in DNA: TGCAGCGTGGAGGGTATCGGGAACACTGAAGCTTTCTTT. As protein: CSVEGIGNTEAFF. This chain connects TRBV29-1 to TRBJ1-1; D is undetermined. The CDR3 is 13 residues long. Looked up from germline, CDR1 is SQVTM and CDR2 is ANQGSEA. Trimming took off 6 bases at V and 1 base at J, with 12 bases between the two ends.

The V gene is TRBV5-8, the J gene TRBJ2-7; D not resolved. The CDR3 covers 13 residues. V lost 4 bases, J lost 1 base, and 9 bases lay in between. From germline, CDR1 is SGHTS and CDR2 YDEGEE. The CDR3 DNA reads as TGTGCCAGCAGCCTTGCCAGATCCTACGAGCAGTACTTC. It encodes CASSLARSYEQYF. The full variable domain, rest sourced from reference TRBV5-8 and TRBJ2-7, is EAGVTQSPTHLIKTRGQQATLRCSPISGHTSVYWYQQALGLGLQFLLWYDEGEERNRGNFPPRFSGRQFPNYSSELNVNALELEDSALYLCASSLARSYEQYFGPGTRLTVT.

This clone was seen only once. The genes are TRBV7-3 and TRBJ2-3; TRBD2 aligns across 8 bases. The CDR3 is 15 residues long. Germline-derived CDR1 and CDR2 are SGHTA and FQGTGA. Trimming at V came to 5 bases and at J to 1 base, leaving 5 bases not matched to a gene. For the CDR3, the DNA is TGTGCCAGCAGCCCCGGGGGGGGCCGCACAGATACGCAGTATTTT. Translated: CASSPGGGRTDTQYF. Full variable domain (rest looked up from reference TRBV7-3 and TRBJ2-3): GAGVSQTPSNKVTEKGKYVELRCDPISGHTALYWYRQSLGQGPEFLIYFQGTGAADDSGLPNDRFFAVRPEGSVSTLKIQRTERGDSAVYLCASSPGGGRTDTQYFGPGTRLTVL.

The rearrangement links TRBV5-1 to TRBJ2-7, with 7 bases that match TRBD1. The ends lost 4 bases at V and 4 bases at J; junction bases unmatched: 17. Germline loops: CDR1 SGHRS, CDR2 YFSETQ. This CDR3 is 17 amino acids long. The CDR3 loop reads CASSTNRDSRGVYEQYF. In nucleotides, the CDR3 is TGCGCCAGCAGCACGAATAGGGACAGTCGGGGCGTGTACGAGCAGTACTTC.

The chain uses TRBV7-9 and TRBJ2-5; no definite D call. V was trimmed by 4 bases and J by 5 bases, leaving 11 bases between them. The CDR3 is made up of 13 amino acids. In germline, CDR1 is SEHNR, CDR2 FQNEAQ (reference sequence). CDR3 DNA sequence: TGTGCCAGCAGCTCCAATCTAGGGGAGACCCAGTACTTC. Protein sequence: CASSSNLGETQYF.

The chain carries TRBV10-1 and TRBJ2-1; 8 bases are a match to TRBD1. Germline V gives CDR1 WNHNN, CDR2 SYGVQD (reference sequence). V lost 0 bases and J lost 8; bases outside the gene matches: 9. The CDR3 extends over 16 amino acids. The CDR3 loop is CASSESKGTGGDEQFF. For the CDR3, the DNA is TGCGCCAGCAGTGAGTCCAAGGGGACAGGTGGCGATGAGCAGTTCTTC.

This clone has more than one count but fewer than ten. Different DNA sequences within this sample yield the same CDR3. This CDR3 reads CASTRGATNEKLFF. The CDR3 coding sequence is TGTGCCAGTACTAGGGGTGCAACTAATGAAAAACTGTTTTTT. This chain links TRBV19 with TRBJ1-4, with D possibly matching TRBD1 (5 bases). The CDR3 runs to 14 residues. V was shortened by 7 bases and J by 0 bases, with 9 bases between the two germline ends. CDR1 LNHDA and CDR2 SQIVND come from the germline V gene (reference sequence).

This chain uses TRBV5-1 with TRBJ2-5; 8 bases agree with TRBD2. The length of the CDR3 is 16 residues. The germline V gene has CDR1 SGHRS and CDR2 YFSETQ. V shed 0 bases and J 3 bases; nucleotides not matched to a gene: 7. The CDR3 loop reads CASSLDPAGVKETQYF. CDR3 coding DNA: TGCGCCAGCAGCTTGGATCCAGCGGGAGTAAAAGAGACCCAGTACTTC.

The chain carries TRBV10-3 and TRBJ1-3, with 7 bases aligning to TRBD1. Unmatched junction bases numbered 7, after V lost 7 bases and J lost 4 bases. CDR1 and CDR2 from the germline V gene are ENHRY and SYGVKD. This CDR3 is built from 14 residues. The CDR3 protein is CAINLRGLGNTIYF. As DNA, the CDR3 is TGTGCCATCAATTTGAGGGGGCTCGGAAACACCATATATTTT.

The chain combines TRBV6-1 with TRBJ2-1; 7 bases line up with TRBD2. CDR3 length equals 13 residues. The trim removed 2 bases at V and 14 bases at J, leaving 9 bases unmatched. Germline-derived CDR1 and CDR2 are MNHNS and SASEGT. CDR3 nucleotide sequence: TGTGCCAGCAGTGAACGTCCTAGCGGAAACGAGTTCTTC. Translation: CASSERPSGNEFF.

This clone was observed once. The gene calls are TRBV7-2 and TRBJ1-2; D remains unclear. Per germline, CDR1 SGHTA and CDR2 FQGNSA. The CDR3 is 14 amino acids. V was clipped by 1 base and J by 7 bases, with 13 bases between them. The CDR3 DNA is TGTGCCAGCAGCTTAGGGCCGCGGGGAAGTGGCTACACCTTC. Amino acid sequence: CASSLGPRGSGYTF.

In its sample, this clone was seen once. The chain couples TRBV6-4 to TRBJ2-3; D may be TRBD1 or TRBD2 (5 bases each). Germline V lookup: CDR1 MRHNA, CDR2 SNTAGT. CDR3 size: 15 residues. V was shortened by 0 bases and J by 2 bases, with 9 bases between the two germline ends. CDR3 sequence: CASSDSKGPTDTQYF. The CDR3 region has the DNA TGTGCCAGCAGTGACTCGAAGGGACCCACAGATACGCAGTATTTT.

The chain is built from TRBV15 and TRBJ2-3; 12 nucleotides line up with TRBD2. With 2 bases clipped from V and 1 base from J, the junction kept 10 bases outside the gene matches. The CDR3 sequence is 19 residues long. The germline V gene has CDR1 LNHNV and CDR2 YYDKDF (reference sequence). The CDR3 DNA follows: TGTGCCACCAGCAGAAAAACCGGCCGACTAGCGGGAGGCACAGATACGCAGTATTTT. This encodes CATSRKTGRLAGGTDTQYF.

V and J are TRBV2 and TRBJ2-6, with TRBD1 matching over 9 bases. This CDR3 has 17 amino acids. CDR1 and CDR2 from the germline V gene are SNHLY and FYNNEI. The junction had 8 bases not matched to a gene; V was cut back by 7 bases and J by 1 base. The CDR3 loop reads CASMKGQGYSGANVLTF. CDR3 bases: TGTGCCAGCATGAAAGGACAGGGGTATTCTGGGGCCAACGTCCTGACTTTC.